These 29 T cell receptor beta chains originate from one sample sequenced in a study of T cells in Graves' hyperthyroidism and ophthalmopathy. It was RNA transcripts that yielded the amplified TCR beta CDR3 regions. Carried out on the TCR CDR3, a first-round RT-PCR used the HTBI primer set. TCRdb reanalysed the multiplex PCR reads using MiXCR and keeps one entry per CDR3 protein. The sample holds roughly 510,000 distinct CDR3 sequences, roughly 20% seen once. Material: blood. These receptors were taken from a man in his late teens or twenties with Graves' hyperthyroidism.

The rearrangement links TRBV4-1 to TRBJ1-5, with 9 bases matching TRBD1. CDR3 length equals 17 residues. The germline V gene encodes CDR1 MGHRA and CDR2 YSYEKL. J was trimmed by 7 bases and V by 0 bases; bases with no gene match: 10. This CDR3 is CASSQDPGGQGEQPQHF. CDR3 in DNA: TGCGCCAGCAGCCAAGATCCGGGGGGACAGGGAGAACAGCCCCAGCATTTT.

This chain uses TRBV6-1 with TRBJ2-7; D is possibly TRBD1 (6 bases). V shed 3 bases and J shed 6 bases, with 12 bases lying between them. Germline CDR1 reads MNHNS; CDR2 reads SASEGT. This CDR3 contains 13 residues. CDR3 loop: CASSDLGQSEQYF. The CDR3 nucleotides are TGTGCCAGCAGTGACCTCGGACAGAGCGAGCAGTACTTC.

V and J are TRBV12-3 or TRBV12-4 and TRBJ1-6, with 9 bases matching TRBD1. V trimming: 6 bases; J trimming: 5 bases; junction bases outside the gene matches: 5. The CDR3 runs to 15 residues. The CDR3 reads CASSRDRDHNSPLHF. CDR3 DNA sequence: TGTGCCAGCAGCAGGGACAGGGACCATAATTCACCCCTCCACTTT.

This clonotype came up many times. The chain has TRBV28 and TRBJ1-2, with TRBD1 as a possible D gene (5 bases). The V gene lost 5 bases and the J gene lost 4 bases, with 14 bases spanning the gap. This CDR3 is built from 14 residues. Germline CDR1 reads MDHEN; CDR2 reads SYDVKM. CDR3 nucleotide sequence: TGTGCCAGCAGTCAAAGGGGACGGTTCTATGGCTACACCTTC. Amino acids: CASSQRGRFYGYTF.

The V and J genes are TRBV6-5 and TRBJ1-5, with D hard to call. This CDR3 contains 15 residues. Trimming removed 2 bases at V and 2 bases at J, with 10 bases between. Germline CDR1 reads MNHEY; CDR2 reads SVGAGI. The CDR3 region is CASSYGRWGNQPQHF. CDR3 nucleotides: TGTGCCAGCAGTTACGGACGTTGGGGCAATCAGCCCCAGCATTTT.

Of note for this clonotype: One end of the junction does not line up with germline, which may come from a read error. The chain carries TRBV12-3 or TRBV12-4 and TRBJ2-7, with TRBD2 identical over 14 bases. The CDR3 is made up of 15 amino acids. The CDR3 DNA follows: TGTGCCAGCAGTCAGACTAGCGGGAGGGCCTACGAGCGGTACTTC. Protein product: CASSQTSGRAYERYF.

The sample holds many counts of this clonotype. CDR3 sequence (DNA): TGTGCCAGCAGTGGTGAGCGGGGGGGCGTAAAGCCCGGGGAGCTGTTTTTT. Translation: CASSGERGGVKPGELFF. The chain is built from TRBV2 and TRBJ2-2; TRBD2 aligns across 10 bases. V was pared by 4 bases and J by 6 bases, with 11 bases of the junction left unmatched. The CDR3 extends over 17 amino acids. The germline V gene has CDR1 SNHLY and CDR2 FYNNEI.

This chain uses TRBV7-8 with TRBJ1-3, with D perhaps TRBD1 (6 bases). CDR3 length: 14 residues. Trimming pared 1 base from V and 4 bases from J, leaving 8 bases between. Germline V lookup: CDR1 SGHVS, CDR2 FQNEAQ. The CDR3 loop is CASSLVGGGNTIYF. The CDR3 DNA sequence: TGTGCCAGCAGCTTAGTAGGGGGAGGAAACACCATATATTTT.

This chain joins TRBV2 and TRBJ2-7, with a possible D match to TRBD1 (5 bases). Germline V gives CDR1 SNHLY, CDR2 FYNNEI. There are 12 residues in the CDR3. Trimming took 8 bases from V and 2 from J, leaving 10 bases between them. CDR3 DNA sequence: TGTGCCAGCTGCAGACAGCCCTACGAGCAGTACTTC. It translates to CASCRQPYEQYF.

This sequence joins TRBV7-6 and TRBJ2-5; D uncertain. Deletions cut 0 bases from V and 7 bases from J, with 15 bases between. Germline V gene sequence: CDR1 SGHVS, CDR2 FNYEAQ. There are 15 residues in the CDR3. In nucleotides, the CDR3 is TGTGCCAGCAGCTTAGCGACGATCCCCCCAGCGACCCAGTACTTC. Encoded protein: CASSLATIPPATQYF.

This chain uses TRBV29-1 with TRBJ1-1; perhaps TRBD1 as D (6 bases). The V gene lost 7 bases and the J gene lost 4 bases, with 16 bases spanning the gap. Germline V gene data show CDR1 as SQVTM and CDR2 as ANQGSEA. This CDR3 comprises 13 residues. The CDR3 sequence: CSAGSWGATEAFF. The CDR3 bases are TGCAGCGCTGGAAGTTGGGGGGCCACTGAAGCTTTCTTT.

This clonotype came up many times. The chain carries TRBV7-8 and TRBJ2-2, with 9 bases matching TRBD1. Germline CDR1 reads SGHVS; CDR2 reads FQNEAQ. The CDR3 sequence is 18 residues long. Unmatched junction bases numbered 15, after V lost 5 bases and J lost 5 bases. The CDR3 loop is CASSRPLAGTGLTGELFF. CDR3 bases: TGTGCCAGCAGCCGACCCCTGGCCGGGACAGGGTTAACCGGGGAGCTGTTTTTT.

In its sample, this clonotype was seen many times. The chain links TRBV10-3 to TRBJ2-7; no clear D. Trimming removed 3 bases from V and 5 bases from J, with 14 bases in between. Germline V gene data show CDR1 as ENHRY and CDR2 as SYGVKD. The length of the CDR3 is 14 residues. For the CDR3, the DNA is TGTGCCATCAGTGACCGGGCCTTAGAAAACGAGCAGTACTTC. Translated, it gives CAISDRALENEQYF.

This clonotype was detected only a few times. This chain uses TRBV19 with TRBJ1-1, with D possibly matching TRBD1 (5 bases). Per germline, CDR1 LNHDA and CDR2 SQIVND (reference sequence). V was pared by 7 bases and J by 11 bases, with 20 bases between. This CDR3 comprises 13 residues. The CDR3 region is CASISQIGHGAFF. The CDR3 bases are TGTGCCAGTATCAGCCAAATCGGACATGGCGCTTTCTTT. The whole variable domain, filled in from reference TRBV19 and TRBJ1-1, reads DGGITQSPKYLFRKEGQNVTLSCEQNLNHDAMYWYRQDPGQGLRLIYYSQIVNDFQKGDIAEGYSVSREKKESFPLTVTSAQKNPTAFYLCASISQIGHGAFFGQGTRLTVV.

This clonotype occurred a few times. The V call is TRBV12-3 or TRBV12-4, the J call TRBJ2-7; perhaps D is TRBD1 or TRBD2 (6 bases each). Trimming cost V 6 bases and J 6 bases, with 15 bases left between them. The CDR3 has 13 residues. The CDR3 coding sequence is TGTGCCAGCAGCTTTAGCGGACAGAGCGAGCAGTACTTC. Translated, it gives CASSFSGQSEQYF.

This chain connects TRBV7-6 to TRBJ2-3; no clear D gene. V was cut by 5 bases and J by 2 bases, with 11 bases left in between. The CDR3 loop spans 14 amino acids. Germline V gene data show CDR1 as SGHVS and CDR2 as FNYEAQ. CDR3 DNA: TGTGCCAGCAGCCAAGTCGGTTCCACAGATACGCAGTATTTT. It codes for CASSQVGSTDTQYF.

In this sample, this clonotype turned up many times. The chain is built from TRBV6-5 and TRBJ1-2, with 7 positions matching TRBD1. The CDR3 has 14 amino acids. Trimming took 11 bases from V and 4 from J; bases not matched to a gene: 13. Germline V gene sequence: CDR1 MNHEY, CDR2 SVGAGI. CDR3 DNA sequence: TGTGCCGGTTCACAGGGGCGGGGGTTCTATGGCTACACCTTC. Translated: CAGSQGRGFYGYTF.

The table lists this clonotype with many counts. V and J are TRBV6-1 and TRBJ1-6; TRBD1 might be the D (5 bases). The germline gives CDR1 MNHNS, CDR2 SASEGT. V dropped 3 bases and J dropped 5 bases, with 5 bases sitting between them. The CDR3 totals 13 residues. In nucleotides, the CDR3 is TGTGCCAGCAGTGACAGGGATAATTCACCCCTCCACTTT. It specifies CASSDRDNSPLHF.

There are a few counts of this clonotype. This chain joins TRBV10-3 and TRBJ1-5; perhaps TRBD1 as D (5 bases). V was clipped by 0 bases and J by 1 base, with 13 bases between them. Germline lookup yields CDR1 ENHRY and CDR2 SYGVKD. The CDR3 extends over 17 amino acids. CDR3 DNA: TGTGCCATCAGTGAGTCCCAGGGAACCATAAGCAATCAGCCCCAGCATTTT. The encoded protein is CAISESQGTISNQPQHF.

This clonotype was picked up many times. The chain links TRBV14 to TRBJ2-4; 9 bases fit TRBD2. The junction had 7 bases not matched to a gene; V was cut back by 3 bases and J by 4 bases. This CDR3 has 16 residues. CDR1 SGHDN and CDR2 FVKESK come from the germline V gene. The CDR3 is CASSQQRGVRKNIQYF. As DNA, the CDR3 is TGTGCCAGCAGCCAGCAGCGGGGGGTACGGAAAAACATTCAGTACTTC.

The sample holds many counts of this clonotype. The rearrangement joins TRBV24-1 to TRBJ2-5; D uncertain. The CDR3 is made up of 12 amino acids. Germline V gene sequence: CDR1 KGHDR, CDR2 SFDVKD. V lost 3 bases and J 5 bases, leaving 6 bases between the germline ends. The CDR3 DNA follows: TGTGCCACCAGTGATGGTGGGGAGACCCAGTACTTC. This translates into CATSDGGETQYF.

This clonotype was observed at least ten times. The V call is TRBV11-2, the J call TRBJ2-7; 9 bases fit TRBD1. The CDR3 is 15 residues long. Germline V gene sequence: CDR1 SGHAT, CDR2 FQNNGV. The ends lost 2 bases at V and 3 bases at J; junction bases unmatched: 5. As DNA, the CDR3 is TGTGCCAGCAGCTTAATGCGGGGACAGGGCTACGAGCAGTACTTC. It yields the protein CASSLMRGQGYEQYF.

The J gene is TRBJ1-2, the V gene TRBV3-1; D might be TRBD1 (6 bases). Germline V gene lookup returns CDR1 LGHDT and CDR2 YNNKEL (reference sequence). V was clipped by 0 bases and J by 4 bases, with 9 bases between them. CDR3 length: 14 amino acids. In DNA form, the CDR3 reads TGTGCCAGCAGCCAAGAACCGGGGGCCTATGGCTACACCTTC. Its protein is CASSQEPGAYGYTF.

In regard to this clonotype: The junction differs from germline at one of its ends, possibly a read error. The chain carries TRBV11-2 and TRBJ2-7, with D unclear. Germline V CDR1 and CDR2: SGHAT, FQNNGV. CDR3 length: 11 residues. This chain's CDR3 is CASISGYDQYF. As DNA, the CDR3 is TGTGCCAGCATCTCTGGCTACGATCAGTACTTC.

This clonotype was picked up many times. The V and J genes are TRBV6-5 and TRBJ2-7; D not certain. V was trimmed by 2 bases and J by 1 base, leaving 9 bases between them. Germline V lookup: CDR1 MNHEY, CDR2 SVGAGI. The CDR3 extends over 14 amino acids. CDR3 coding DNA: TGTGCCAGCAGTTACACGGTCTCTTCCTACGAGCAGTACTTC. This translates into CASSYTVSSYEQYF.

This clonotype has a count of ten or more. The rearrangement uses TRBV28 and TRBJ1-1, with unresolved D. Germline CDR1 and CDR2: MDHEN and SYDVKM. The CDR3 contains 14 residues. V was trimmed by 3 bases and J by 0 bases, leaving 8 bases between them. The CDR3 nucleotides are TGTGCCAGCAGTTTCGGACCGATGAACACTGAAGCTTTCTTT. Translating gives CASSFGPMNTEAFF. The whole variable domain, remainder taken from reference TRBV28 and TRBJ1-1, is DVKVTQSSRYLVKRTGEKVFLECVQDMDHENMFWYRQDPGLGLRLIYFSYDVKMKEKGDIPEGYSVSREKKERFSLILESASTNQTSMYLCASSFGPMNTEAFFGQGTRLTVV.

At least ten counts were recorded for this clonotype. This chain links TRBV5-1 with TRBJ1-1, with 10 bases lining up with TRBD1. The CDR3 sequence is 14 residues long. Germline V gene sequence: CDR1 SGHRS, CDR2 YFSETQ. V lost 2 bases to trimming and J lost 6 bases; unmatched junction nucleotides: 4. The CDR3 DNA reads as TGCGCCAGCAGCTTAATGGGACAGGGGCCTGAAGCTTTCTTT. This translates into CASSLMGQGPEAFF.

This clonotype turned up a few times. The V and J genes are TRBV11-2 and TRBJ2-5, with D perhaps TRBD2 (6 bases). Trimming took 2 bases from V and 6 from J, leaving 19 bases between them. The length of the CDR3 is 16 residues. Germline-derived CDR1 and CDR2 are SGHAT and FQNNGV. CDR3 loop: CASSLSRQGGMKTQYF. The CDR3 region has the DNA TGTGCCAGCAGCTTATCGAGGCAGGGAGGAATGAAGACCCAGTACTTC.

There are a few counts of this clonotype. J is TRBJ2-5 and V is TRBV24-1; a weak D match, TRBD1 (5 bases). Germline V gene sequence: CDR1 KGHDR, CDR2 SFDVKD. Trimming pared 0 bases from V and 2 bases from J, leaving 9 bases between. There are 15 residues in the CDR3. The chain's CDR3 is CATSDLSREQETQYF. CDR3 in DNA: TGTGCCACCAGTGATTTGAGCAGGGAACAAGAGACCCAGTACTTC.